The 9 T cell receptor beta chains given below trace back to one sample, sequenced in a study of T cell repertoires in cytomegalovirus infection. The antigens of these receptors remain unknown. TCRdb redid the calling of the reads with MiXCR, one entry per CDR3 protein. The top ten hold approximately 92% of the sample, which has about 34,000 distinct CDR3 sequences, about 48% seen once. This material consisted of CD8+ T cells from cultured PBMCs, taken from culture after CMV antigen stimulation. These receptor sequences come from a human donor in good health (CMV status not recorded). Some clones in this sample may be carry-over from other donors' samples.

The J gene is TRBJ2-1, the V gene TRBV12-3 or TRBV12-4; D perhaps matches TRBD2 (6 bases). The CDR3 covers 14 residues. The V end was cut by 5 bases, the J end by 5 bases, with 13 bases between. CDR3 protein: CASSASWRDNEQFF. Here the CDR3 DNA reads TGTGCCAGCAGTGCTAGCTGGAGGGACAATGAGCAGTTCTTC.

The rearrangement links TRBV2 to TRBJ2-3; possibly TRBD2 for D (5 bases). The CDR3 has 15 amino acids. The V end was cut by 7 bases, the J end by 3 bases, with 17 bases between. CDR1 is SNHLY and CDR2 is FYNNEI in the germline V gene. DNA of the CDR3: TGTGCCAGCAAAGAGGTTTCGGAGCGGACAGATACGCAGTATTTT. This translates into CASKEVSERTDTQYF.

CDR3 sequence: CASSQRRLAVYNEQFF. DNA of the CDR3: TGCGCCAGCAGCCAAAGAAGGCTAGCGGTCTACAATGAGCAGTTCTTC. The chain has TRBV4-1 and TRBJ2-1, with 7 bases that match TRBD2. The CDR3 is made up of 16 amino acids. CDR1 is MGHRA, CDR2 YSYEKL, per germline. Trimming took 2 bases from V and 3 from J; bases not matched to a gene: 7.

The chain employs TRBV6-1 and TRBJ2-6; 10 nucleotides agree with TRBD1. Germline CDR1 MNHNS, CDR2 SASEGT. The CDR3 contains 18 residues. V lost 7 bases and J lost 0; bases outside the gene matches: 9. The CDR3 reads CASILRDRGRSGANVLTF. The CDR3 DNA is TGTGCCAGCATCCTCCGGGACAGGGGACGCTCTGGGGCCAACGTCCTGACTTTC.

V and J are TRBV6-5 and TRBJ1-6; 7 bases fit TRBD1. CDR1 and CDR2 (germline): MNHEY, SVGAGI. The V gene end was trimmed by 3 bases and the J gene end by 6 bases; junction bases not matched to a gene: 2. The CDR3 runs to 14 residues. In DNA form, the CDR3 reads TGTGCCAGCAGTTATTACAGGGGTAATTCACCCCTCCACTTT. Its protein product is CASSYYRGNSPLHF.

V usage is TRBV6-2 or TRBV6-3 and J usage is TRBJ2-3; no clear D. The V gene's germline CDR1 is MNHEY and CDR2 SVGEGT. The CDR3 is 13 amino acids. Trimming shortened V by 5 bases and J by 4 bases, and 10 bases separated the two germline ends. Written as DNA, the CDR3 is TGTGCCAGCAGTCCCCCCCGGGCAGATACGCAGTATTTT. Its protein product is CASSPPRADTQYF.

There are a few counts of this clonotype. This sequence joins TRBV7-8 and TRBJ2-3; maybe TRBD2 (6 bases). Per germline, CDR1 SGHVS and CDR2 FQNEAQ. The CDR3 contains 16 residues. Trimming took off 2 bases at V and 2 bases at J, with 14 bases between the two ends. CDR3 in DNA: TGTGCCAGCAGCTTAAGGTCGGGCGGGGACACAGATACGCAGTATTTT. Translating gives CASSLRSGGDTDTQYF.

The chain carries TRBV7-6 and TRBJ2-2; D tentatively reads TRBD1 or TRBD2 (5 bases each). V was pared by 8 bases and J by 6 bases, with 10 bases between. This CDR3 is built from 12 residues. The germline gives CDR1 SGHVS, CDR2 FNYEAQ. The CDR3 protein is CASLGGSGELFF. The DNA of the CDR3 is TGTGCCAGCCTTGGGGGATCCGGGGAGCTGTTTTTT.

This rearrangement joins TRBV7-9 to TRBJ2-1, with 11 bases lining up with TRBD2. The CDR3 loop spans 18 amino acids. Germline CDR1 SEHNR, CDR2 FQNEAQ (reference sequence). The junction had 16 bases not matched to a gene; V was cut back by 5 bases and J by 7 bases. CDR3 protein: CASSPRITTSGGRNEQFF. CDR3 bases: TGTGCCAGCAGCCCGCGAATTACTACTAGCGGGGGCAGAAATGAGCAGTTCTTC. The full variable domain, its missing parts supplied by reference TRBV7-9 and TRBJ2-1, is DTGVSQNPRHKITKRGQNVTFRCDPISEHNRLYWYRQTLGQGPEFLTYFQNEAQLEKSRLLSDRFSAERPKGSFSTLEIQRTEQGDSAMYLCASSPRITTSGGRNEQFFGPGTRLTVL.